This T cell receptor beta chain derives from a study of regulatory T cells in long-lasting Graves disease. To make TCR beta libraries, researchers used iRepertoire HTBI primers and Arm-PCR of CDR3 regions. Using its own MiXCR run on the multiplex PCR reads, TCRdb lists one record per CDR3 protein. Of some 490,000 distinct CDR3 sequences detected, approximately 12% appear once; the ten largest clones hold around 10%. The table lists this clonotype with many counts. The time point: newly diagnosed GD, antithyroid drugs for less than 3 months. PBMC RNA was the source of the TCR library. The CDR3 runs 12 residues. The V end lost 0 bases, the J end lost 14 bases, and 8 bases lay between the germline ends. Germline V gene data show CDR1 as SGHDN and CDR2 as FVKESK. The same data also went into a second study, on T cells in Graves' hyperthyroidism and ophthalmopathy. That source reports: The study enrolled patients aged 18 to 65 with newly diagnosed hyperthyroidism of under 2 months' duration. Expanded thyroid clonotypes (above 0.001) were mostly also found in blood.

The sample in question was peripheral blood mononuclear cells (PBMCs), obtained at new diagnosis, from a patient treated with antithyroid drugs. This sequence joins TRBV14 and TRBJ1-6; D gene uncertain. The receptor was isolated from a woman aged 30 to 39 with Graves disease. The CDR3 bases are TGTGCCAGCAGCCAAGATCAAGGCTCCCTCCACTTT. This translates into CASSQDQGSLHF. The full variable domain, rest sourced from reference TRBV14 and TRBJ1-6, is EAGVTQFPSHSVIEKGQTVTLRCDPISGHDNLYWYRRVMGKEIKFLLHFVKESKQDESGMPNNRFLAERTGGTYSTLKVQPAELEDSGVYFCASSQDQGSLHFGNGTRLTVT.